This T cell receptor (beta chain) was sequenced for a study of blood T cell repertoires in COVID-19. Study in general: Sites in the United States, Italy and Spain provided acute and convalescent COVID-19 samples. Sources were T cells, B-cell-depleted T cells, or PBMCs; the material itself was cDNA or gDNA.

The CDR3 spans 17 residues. From germline, CDR1 is GTSNPN and CDR2 SVGIG (reference sequence). Deletions cut 0 bases from V and 1 base from J, with 15 bases between. Clinical history reported by participants formed the basis on which cohorts were assigned. Generated by immunoSEQ multiplex PCR, the TCRdb table keeps only in-frame clones and is missing some. The sample comprises some 300,000 clones, more than 75% of which are singletons, and roughly 1% rests with the top ten. The TCR originated in a woman aged 25 to 39 who had recovered from COVID-19. The chain uses TRBV30 and TRBJ1-4; the D is unclear. Material: PBMCs or T cells enriched from blood (not recorded which). The CDR3 here is CAWSVVNLALTNEKLFF. The CDR3 DNA sequence: TGTGCCTGGAGTGTAGTTAATCTTGCGTTAACTAATGAAAAACTGTTTTTT. Combining the CDR3 with reference TRBV30 and TRBJ1-4 gives the whole variable domain SQTIHQWPATLVQPVGSPLSLECTVEGTSNPNLYWYRQAAGRGLQLLFYSVGIGQISSEVPQNLSASRPQDRQFILSSKKLLLSDSGFYLCAWSVVNLALTNEKLFFGSGTQLSVL.